A selection of T cell receptor beta chains follows, all from one sample in a study of shared clonotypes between healthy human individuals. Libraries were prepared by immunoSEQ multiplex PCR; TCRdb keeps only in-frame clonotypes and omits some of them. The data contain fewer than 800,000 clones, roughly 94% of them singletons. Sequenced: naive CD8+ T cells sorted from blood. These receptors all come from a man younger than 40 in good health. Both conserved end residues are part of each CDR3. Fields, in order: V gene, J gene, D gene, CDR3 length, clone size, CDR3 DNA, CDR3 protein. A D gene is named only where the DNA matches it firmly. Only some rows state a clone size, as once, few, many or a class for expanded clones.

v_gene: TRBV9; j_gene: TRBJ2-7; d_gene: -; len: 14; abundance: -; CDR3nt: TGTGCCAGCAGCGTAGAAGGGGGGTCCGACGAGCAGTACTTC; CDR3aa: CASSVEGGSDEQYF
v_gene: TRBV19; j_gene: TRBJ2-1; d_gene: -; len: 12; abundance: -; CDR3nt: TGTGCCAGTAGGGACTTCTACAATGAGCAGTTCTTC; CDR3aa: CASRDFYNEQFF
v_gene: TRBV27; j_gene: TRBJ1-1; d_gene: -; len: 13; abundance: -; CDR3nt: TGTGCCAGCAGGACCTTATTGAACACTGAAGCTTTCTTT; CDR3aa: CASRTLLNTEAFF
v_gene: TRBV28; j_gene: TRBJ2-7; d_gene: -; len: 15; abundance: -; CDR3nt: TGTGCCAGCAGTCCACCGGAGGGTTCATCCTACGAGCAGTACTTC; CDR3aa: CASSPPEGSSYEQYF
v_gene: TRBV7-3; j_gene: TRBJ1-1; d_gene: -; len: 15; abundance: -; CDR3nt: TGTGCCAGCAGCTTAACGCACAAGTTGAACACTGAAGCTTTCTTT; CDR3aa: CASSLTHKLNTEAFF
v_gene: TRBV7-2; j_gene: TRBJ2-3; d_gene: TRBD2; len: 18; abundance: -; CDR3nt: TGTGCCAGCAGCTTAGAGCGGTATGGAGCGGGAGGGCCCGATACGCAGTATTTT; CDR3aa: CASSLERYGAGGPDTQYF
v_gene: TRBV6-5; j_gene: TRBJ2-1; d_gene: TRBD2; len: 16; abundance: -; CDR3nt: TGTGCCAGCAGTTACTCTCTAGCGGCCCGCTCCCATGAGCAGTTCTTC; CDR3aa: CASSYSLAARSHEQFF
v_gene: TRBV11-2; j_gene: TRBJ2-7; d_gene: TRBD1; len: 18; abundance: -; CDR3nt: TGTGCCAGCAGCTTAGATTGGTCCCGTGGGACAGGGTTCTACGAGCAGTACTTC; CDR3aa: CASSLDWSRGTGFYEQYF
v_gene: TRBV29-1; j_gene: TRBJ2-2; d_gene: TRBD2; len: 14; abundance: -; CDR3nt: TGCAGCGTTTCAGGACTAGCAACCACCGGGGAGCTGTTTTTT; CDR3aa: CSVSGLATTGELFF
v_gene: TRBV28; j_gene: TRBJ2-5; d_gene: -; len: 14; abundance: once; CDR3nt: TGTGCCAGCAGTTTAGGGGGTAGCTTGGAGACCCAGTACTTC; CDR3aa: CASSLGGSLETQYF
v_gene: TRBV11-2; j_gene: TRBJ2-1; d_gene: -; len: 12; abundance: once; CDR3nt: TGTGCCAGCAGCCATGGTGGGGATGAGCAGTTCTTC; CDR3aa: CASSHGGDEQFF
v_gene: TRBV13; j_gene: TRBJ2-6; d_gene: -; len: 19; abundance: few; CDR3nt: TGTGCCAGCACAAACGTTTTCAGGGGTTCGGGTGCTGGGGCCAACGTCCTGACTTTC; CDR3aa: CASTNVFRGSGAGANVLTF
v_gene: TRBV5-5; j_gene: TRBJ2-7; d_gene: -; len: 13; abundance: -; CDR3nt: TGTGCCAGCAGCTCGGGACTTTCCTACGAGCAGTACTTC; CDR3aa: CASSSGLSYEQYF
v_gene: TRBV27; j_gene: TRBJ2-3; d_gene: -; len: 14; abundance: few; CDR3nt: TGTGCCAGCAGTAGGACCCTACCCGCAGATACGCAGTATTTT; CDR3aa: CASSRTLPADTQYF
v_gene: TRBV7-2; j_gene: TRBJ2-4; d_gene: -; len: 13; abundance: -; CDR3nt: TGTGCCAGCAGTTTTCCCAGCCAAAACATTCAGTACTTC; CDR3aa: CASSFPSQNIQYF
v_gene: TRBV7-3; j_gene: TRBJ2-1; d_gene: TRBD2; len: 17; abundance: -; CDR3nt: TGTGCCAGCAGCTCACACAACCTAGCGGAACACGGCAATGAGCAGTTCTTC; CDR3aa: CASSSHNLAEHGNEQFF
v_gene: TRBV5-1; j_gene: TRBJ2-1; d_gene: TRBD2; len: 22; abundance: -; CDR3nt: TGCGCCAGCAGCTTTGATAGCGGGAGTAGCGGTGGGGCCGTTTCGTCCTACAATGAGCAGTTCTTC; CDR3aa: CASSFDSGSSGGAVSSYNEQFF
v_gene: TRBV7-9; j_gene: TRBJ2-7; d_gene: TRBD2; len: 16; abundance: -; CDR3nt: TGTGCCAGCAGCCATTCTAGCGGGAGAACCCCCTACGAGCAGTACTTC; CDR3aa: CASSHSSGRTPYEQYF
v_gene: TRBV11-2; j_gene: TRBJ2-1; d_gene: -; len: 14; abundance: once; CDR3nt: TGTGCCAGCAGCTTAGCAGGGAATCACAATGAGCAGTTCTTC; CDR3aa: CASSLAGNHNEQFF
v_gene: TRBV11-2; j_gene: TRBJ2-2; d_gene: TRBD2; len: 15; abundance: -; CDR3nt: TGTGCCAGCAGGACTAGCGGGAGTTTCACCGGGGAGCTGTTTTTT; CDR3aa: CASRTSGSFTGELFF
v_gene: TRBV7-2; j_gene: TRBJ1-2; d_gene: -; len: 13; abundance: -; CDR3nt: TGTGCCAGCAGCTTAGGGGGATCCTATGGCTACACCTTC; CDR3aa: CASSLGGSYGYTF
v_gene: TRBV11-3; j_gene: TRBJ2-2; d_gene: -; len: 13; abundance: -; CDR3nt: TGTGCCAGCAGCGAAGGGGACCTCGGGGAGCTGTTTTTT; CDR3aa: CASSEGDLGELFF
v_gene: TRBV7-9; j_gene: TRBJ2-7; d_gene: -; len: 12; abundance: -; CDR3nt: TGTGCCAGCAGCTTAGTAGGGCCCGAGCAGTACTTC; CDR3aa: CASSLVGPEQYF
v_gene: TRBV7-9; j_gene: TRBJ1-3; d_gene: -; len: 12; abundance: -; CDR3nt: TGTGCCACCACAGGTTATGGAAACACCATATATTTT; CDR3aa: CATTGYGNTIYF
v_gene: TRBV5-6; j_gene: TRBJ2-2; d_gene: -; len: 16; abundance: -; CDR3nt: TGTGCCAGCAGCTGGAGCGGACAGCCGAACACCGGGGAGCTGTTTTTT; CDR3aa: CASSWSGQPNTGELFF
v_gene: TRBV5-1; j_gene: TRBJ2-3; d_gene: TRBD2; len: 16; abundance: -; CDR3nt: TGCGCCAGCAGCAGGGGACTAGCGGGAGTTGGAGATACGCAGTATTTT; CDR3aa: CASSRGLAGVGDTQYF
v_gene: TRBV5-1; j_gene: TRBJ2-5; d_gene: TRBD1; len: 12; abundance: -; CDR3nt: TGCGCCAGCAGCTGGACAGGCCCGACCCAGTACTTC; CDR3aa: CASSWTGPTQYF
v_gene: TRBV18; j_gene: TRBJ2-2; d_gene: TRBD2; len: 16; abundance: -; CDR3nt: TGTGCCAGCTCACCGGCTAGCGGGGCTAACACCGGGGAGCTGTTTTTT; CDR3aa: CASSPASGANTGELFF
v_gene: TRBV5-5; j_gene: TRBJ1-1; d_gene: TRBD1; len: 16; abundance: -; CDR3nt: TGTGCCAGCAGCTCGCCTATCCGACAGGGGTACCCTGAAGCTTTCTTT; CDR3aa: CASSSPIRQGYPEAFF
v_gene: TRBV18; j_gene: TRBJ2-5; d_gene: TRBD2; len: 19; abundance: -; CDR3nt: TGTGCCAGCTCACCCCTTTGGGGACTAGCGTCTGGGGAAAAAGAGACCCAGTACTTC; CDR3aa: CASSPLWGLASGEKETQYF
v_gene: TRBV29-1; j_gene: TRBJ2-2; d_gene: -; len: 13; abundance: -; CDR3nt: TGTAGCCTAAGGACGGAGAACACCGGGGAGCTGTTTTTT; CDR3aa: CSLRTENTGELFF
v_gene: TRBV7-2; j_gene: TRBJ2-3; d_gene: TRBD2; len: 18; abundance: -; CDR3nt: TGTGCCAGCAGCTGGCCTAGCGGCCTAACGGGGTCGACAGATACGCAGTATTTT; CDR3aa: CASSWPSGLTGSTDTQYF
v_gene: TRBV5-1; j_gene: TRBJ2-2; d_gene: TRBD2; len: 18; abundance: -; CDR3nt: TGCGCCAGCAGCTTGGCGGTAGCGGGTGCCCGGGACACCGGGGAGCTGTTTTTT; CDR3aa: CASSLAVAGARDTGELFF
v_gene: TRBV6-1; j_gene: TRBJ2-2; d_gene: TRBD2; len: 15; abundance: -; CDR3nt: TGTGCCAGCAGTGAGTTAGCGGGAGGGACCGGGGAGCTGTTTTTT; CDR3aa: CASSELAGGTGELFF
v_gene: TRBV27; j_gene: TRBJ1-5; d_gene: -; len: 14; abundance: few; CDR3nt: TGTGCCAGCAGTTTAGTAGGACAGAGTCAGCCCCAGCATTTT; CDR3aa: CASSLVGQSQPQHF
v_gene: TRBV28; j_gene: TRBJ2-7; d_gene: -; len: 11; abundance: -; CDR3nt: TGTGCCAGTGCCTACTCCTACGAGCAGTACTTC; CDR3aa: CASAYSYEQYF
v_gene: TRBV4-1; j_gene: TRBJ2-2; d_gene: -; len: 15; abundance: -; CDR3nt: TGCGCCAGCAGCCAGCGGAGGTCGAACACCGGGGAGCTGTTTTTT; CDR3aa: CASSQRRSNTGELFF
v_gene: TRBV4-1; j_gene: TRBJ2-7; d_gene: TRBD2; len: 15; abundance: -; CDR3nt: TGCGCCAGCAGCCAACCGGGACTAAACTCCTACGAGCAGTACTTC; CDR3aa: CASSQPGLNSYEQYF
v_gene: TRBV7-9; j_gene: TRBJ1-4; d_gene: TRBD1; len: 16; abundance: -; CDR3nt: TGTGCCAGCAGCCTTCGGACAGGGGGCATTAATGAAAAACTGTTTTTT; CDR3aa: CASSLRTGGINEKLFF
v_gene: TRBV6-5; j_gene: TRBJ1-1; d_gene: -; len: 13; abundance: -; CDR3nt: TGTGCCAGCAGTTACGAAGACGGACCTGAAGCTTTCTTT; CDR3aa: CASSYEDGPEAFF
v_gene: TRBV2; j_gene: TRBJ2-1; d_gene: TRBD2; len: 15; abundance: -; CDR3nt: TGTGCCAGCATGTCGGGCGCGGGAGAGATGAGTGAGCAGTTCTTC; CDR3aa: CASMSGAGEMSEQFF
v_gene: TRBV11-3; j_gene: TRBJ2-3; d_gene: TRBD2; len: 15; abundance: -; CDR3nt: TGTGCCAGCAGCGACAGCGGGACTAGCACAGATACGCAGTATTTT; CDR3aa: CASSDSGTSTDTQYF
v_gene: TRBV19; j_gene: TRBJ2-7; d_gene: TRBD2; len: 14; abundance: -; CDR3nt: TGTGCCAGTAGTATCGCCGGCGGGAGCTACGAGCAGTACTTC; CDR3aa: CASSIAGGSYEQYF
v_gene: TRBV7-6; j_gene: TRBJ2-7; d_gene: TRBD1; len: 17; abundance: -; CDR3nt: TGTGCCAGCAGCCCCGGGACAGGGGGCGTAGTTTCCTACGAGCAGTACTTC; CDR3aa: CASSPGTGGVVSYEQYF
v_gene: TRBV6-5; j_gene: TRBJ2-2; d_gene: -; len: 14; abundance: -; CDR3nt: TGTGCCAGCAGTTACCCCGGCGGGACCGGGGAGCTGTTTTTT; CDR3aa: CASSYPGGTGELFF
v_gene: TRBV10-3; j_gene: TRBJ2-7; d_gene: -; len: 13; abundance: -; CDR3nt: TGTGCCATCAGAGAGGTAACTACCTACGAGCAGTACTTC; CDR3aa: CAIREVTTYEQYF
v_gene: TRBV2; j_gene: TRBJ2-5; d_gene: TRBD2; len: 17; abundance: -; CDR3nt: TGTGCCAGCAGTGTTAGCGGGAGGGCCGTGGGCCAAGAGACCCAGTACTTC; CDR3aa: CASSVSGRAVGQETQYF
v_gene: TRBV7-9; j_gene: TRBJ1-3; d_gene: TRBD1; len: 16; abundance: -; CDR3nt: TGTGCCAGCACACCTTCGGACAGGGGGCTCTTAAACACCATATATTTT; CDR3aa: CASTPSDRGLLNTIYF
v_gene: TRBV27; j_gene: TRBJ1-1; d_gene: -; len: 11; abundance: -; CDR3nt: TGTGCCAGCATGACGAACACTGAAGCTTTCTTT; CDR3aa: CASMTNTEAFF
v_gene: TRBV4-2; j_gene: TRBJ2-1; d_gene: TRBD2; len: 19; abundance: -; CDR3nt: TGTGCCAGCAGCCAAGAAGCCAGCGGGAGTGGGTTTTCCTACAATGAGCAGTTCTTC; CDR3aa: CASSQEASGSGFSYNEQFF
v_gene: TRBV7-6; j_gene: TRBJ1-3; d_gene: -; len: 16; abundance: -; CDR3nt: TGTGCCAGCAGCTTACGCTTCAGGGCTGACGGAAACACCATATATTTT; CDR3aa: CASSLRFRADGNTIYF
v_gene: TRBV10-3; j_gene: TRBJ1-1; d_gene: TRBD1; len: 15; abundance: -; CDR3nt: TGTGCCATCAGTGGTCCCGTGGACAGGGGAACTGAAGCTTTCTTT; CDR3aa: CAISGPVDRGTEAFF
v_gene: TRBV5-4; j_gene: TRBJ1-2; d_gene: -; len: 14; abundance: -; CDR3nt: TGTGCCAGCAGCCTTCCAGGGGTGTATGATGGCTACACCTTC; CDR3aa: CASSLPGVYDGYTF
v_gene: TRBV28; j_gene: TRBJ1-1; d_gene: -; len: 15; abundance: -; CDR3nt: TGTGCCAGCAGTTTAGTGAGGGATATTAACACTGAAGCTTTCTTT; CDR3aa: CASSLVRDINTEAFF
v_gene: TRBV10-2; j_gene: TRBJ2-7; d_gene: TRBD2; len: 15; abundance: -; CDR3nt: TGCGCCAGCAGTTTACTAGCGGGAGGATCCTACGAGCAGTACTTC; CDR3aa: CASSLLAGGSYEQYF
v_gene: TRBV5-1; j_gene: TRBJ2-3; d_gene: -; len: 16; abundance: -; CDR3nt: TGCGCCAGCAGCTTGGGTTCGGGGAGTCCTACAGATACGCAGTATTTT; CDR3aa: CASSLGSGSPTDTQYF